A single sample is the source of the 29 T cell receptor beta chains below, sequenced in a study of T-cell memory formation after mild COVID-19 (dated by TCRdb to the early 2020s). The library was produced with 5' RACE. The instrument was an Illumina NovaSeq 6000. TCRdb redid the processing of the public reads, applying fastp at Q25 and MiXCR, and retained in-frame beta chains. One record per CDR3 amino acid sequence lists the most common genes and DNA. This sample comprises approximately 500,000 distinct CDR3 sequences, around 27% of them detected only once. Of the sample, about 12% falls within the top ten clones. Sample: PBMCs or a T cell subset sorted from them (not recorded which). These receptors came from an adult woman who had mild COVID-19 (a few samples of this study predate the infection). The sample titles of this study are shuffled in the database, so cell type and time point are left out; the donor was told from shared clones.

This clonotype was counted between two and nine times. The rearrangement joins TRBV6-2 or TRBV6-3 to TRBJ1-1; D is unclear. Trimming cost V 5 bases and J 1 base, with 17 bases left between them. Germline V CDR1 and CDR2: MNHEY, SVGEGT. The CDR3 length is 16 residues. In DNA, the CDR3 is TGTGCCAGCAGTACCGGTGCCACCTTATCGAACACTGAAGCTTTCTTT. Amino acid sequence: CASSTGATLSNTEAFF.

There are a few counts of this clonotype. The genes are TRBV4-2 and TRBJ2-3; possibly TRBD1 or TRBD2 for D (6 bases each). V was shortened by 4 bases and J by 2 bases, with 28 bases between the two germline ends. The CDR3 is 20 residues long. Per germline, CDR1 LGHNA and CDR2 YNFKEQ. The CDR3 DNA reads TGTGCCAGCAGCCCCCGACCCGGAGGGCTCTTACAGGGTTCCACAGATACGCAGTATTTT. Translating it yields CASSPRPGGLLQGSTDTQYF.

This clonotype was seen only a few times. CDR3 residues: CASSLMGQFFSGNTIYF. CDR3 coding DNA: TGTGCCAGCAGCTTAATGGGACAGTTCTTCTCTGGAAACACCATATATTTT. The V gene is TRBV7-2, the J gene TRBJ1-3, with 7 positions matching TRBD1. V lost 2 bases, J lost 0 bases, and 7 bases stayed unmatched. Germline CDR1 reads SGHTA; CDR2 reads FQGNSA. The CDR3 spans 17 residues.

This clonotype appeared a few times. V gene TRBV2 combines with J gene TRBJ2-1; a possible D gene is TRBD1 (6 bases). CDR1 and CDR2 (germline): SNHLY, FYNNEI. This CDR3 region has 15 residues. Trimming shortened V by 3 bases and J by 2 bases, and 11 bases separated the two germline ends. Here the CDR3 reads CASSEGALAYNEQFF. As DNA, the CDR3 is TGTGCCAGCAGTGAGGGGGCCTTAGCCTACAATGAGCAGTTCTTC.

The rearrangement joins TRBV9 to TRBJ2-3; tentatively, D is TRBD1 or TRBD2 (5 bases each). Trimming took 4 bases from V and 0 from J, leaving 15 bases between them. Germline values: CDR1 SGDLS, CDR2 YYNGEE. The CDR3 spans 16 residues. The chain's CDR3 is CASSSAGWGSTDTQYF. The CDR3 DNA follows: TGTGCCAGCAGCTCGGCAGGCTGGGGGAGCACAGATACGCAGTATTTT. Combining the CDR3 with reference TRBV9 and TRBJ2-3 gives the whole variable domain DSGVTQTPKHLITATGQRVTLRCSPRSGDLSVYWYQQSLDQGLQFLIQYYNGEERAKGNILERFSAQQFPDLHSELNLSSLELGDSALYFCASSSAGWGSTDTQYFGPGTRLTVL.

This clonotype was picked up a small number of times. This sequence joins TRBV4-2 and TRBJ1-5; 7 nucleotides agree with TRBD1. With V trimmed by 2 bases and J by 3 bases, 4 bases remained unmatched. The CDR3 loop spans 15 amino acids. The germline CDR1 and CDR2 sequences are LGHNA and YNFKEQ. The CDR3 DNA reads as TGTGCCAGCAGCCAATCCACAGGGGACAATCAGCCCCAGCATTTT. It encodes CASSQSTGDNQPQHF.

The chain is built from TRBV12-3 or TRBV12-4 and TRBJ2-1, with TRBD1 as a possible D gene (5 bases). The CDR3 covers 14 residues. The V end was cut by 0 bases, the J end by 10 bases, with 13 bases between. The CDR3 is CASSLAEYSGEQFF. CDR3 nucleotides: TGTGCCAGCAGTTTAGCGGAATATTCAGGGGAGCAGTTCTTC.

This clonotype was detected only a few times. CDR3 sequence (DNA): TGTGCCAGCAGTCTCAGGAACAATGAGCAGTTCTTC. This gives the protein CASSLRNNEQFF. J is TRBJ2-1 and V is TRBV27; D not certain. Germline V gene sequence: CDR1 MNHEY, CDR2 SMNVEV (reference sequence). V was trimmed by 5 bases and J by 5 bases, leaving 7 bases between them. The CDR3 is 12 residues long.

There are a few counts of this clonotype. The CDR3 region is CASSDRVGSGNTIYF. The CDR3 DNA is TGTGCCAGCAGCGACAGGGTTGGCTCTGGAAACACCATATATTTT. The rearrangement links TRBV12-3 or TRBV12-4 to TRBJ1-3; 7 bases align to TRBD1. The CDR3 covers 15 residues. The V and J ends lost 6 bases and 0 bases, in that order; junction bases with no gene match: 5.

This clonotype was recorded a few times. The CDR3 DNA is TGTGCCAGCAGTTACTCGACAGGGTCGGTTACCTACGAGCAGTACTTC. This encodes CASSYSTGSVTYEQYF. This chain links TRBV6-5 with TRBJ2-7; 7 bases agree with TRBD1. Germline CDR1 reads MNHEY; CDR2 reads SVGAGI. J lost 2 bases, V lost 0 bases, and 7 bases had no gene match. This CDR3 contains 16 residues.

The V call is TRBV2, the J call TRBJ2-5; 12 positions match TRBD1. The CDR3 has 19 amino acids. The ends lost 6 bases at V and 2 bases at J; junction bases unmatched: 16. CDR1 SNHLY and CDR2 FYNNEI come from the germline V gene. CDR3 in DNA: TGTGCCAGCAGATTCCCGACGGGACAGGGGGCATATCTACAAGAGACCCAGTACTTC. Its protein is CASRFPTGQGAYLQETQYF.

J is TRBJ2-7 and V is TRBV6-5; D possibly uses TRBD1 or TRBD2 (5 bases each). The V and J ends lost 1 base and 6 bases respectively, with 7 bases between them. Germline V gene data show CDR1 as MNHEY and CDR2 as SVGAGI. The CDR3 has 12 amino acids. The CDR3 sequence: CASSYFGTEQYF. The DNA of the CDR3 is TGTGCCAGCAGTTACTTCGGGACCGAGCAGTACTTC.

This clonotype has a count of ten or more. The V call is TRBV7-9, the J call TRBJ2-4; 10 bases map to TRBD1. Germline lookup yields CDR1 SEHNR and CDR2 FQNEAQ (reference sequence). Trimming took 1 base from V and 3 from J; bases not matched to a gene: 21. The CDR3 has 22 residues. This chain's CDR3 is CASSLGGTGVPARILGKNIQYF. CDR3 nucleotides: TGTGCCAGCAGCTTAGGAGGGACAGGGGTCCCGGCTCGGATATTGGGCAAAAACATTCAGTACTTC. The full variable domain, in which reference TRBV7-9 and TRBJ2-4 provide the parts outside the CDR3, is DTGVSQNPRHKITKRGQNVTFRCDPISEHNRLYWYRQTLGQGPEFLTYFQNEAQLEKSRLLSDRFSAERPKGSFSTLEIQRTEQGDSAMYLCASSLGGTGVPARILGKNIQYFGAGTRLSVL.

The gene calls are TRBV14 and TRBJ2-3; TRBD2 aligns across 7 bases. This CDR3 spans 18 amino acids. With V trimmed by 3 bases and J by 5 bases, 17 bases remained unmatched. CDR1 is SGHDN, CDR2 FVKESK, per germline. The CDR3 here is CASSHTYGGRASLDTQYF. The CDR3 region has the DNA TGTGCCAGCAGCCACACCTATGGAGGGAGGGCCTCTTTAGATACGCAGTATTTT.

Here the CDR3 reads CASSWTSGGDGELFF. DNA for the CDR3: TGTGCCAGCAGCTGGACTAGCGGGGGGGACGGGGAGCTGTTTTTT. The V call is TRBV5-5, the J call TRBJ2-2; TRBD2 matches 15 bases. Germline V gene sequence: CDR1 SGHKS, CDR2 YYEKEE (reference sequence). J gave up 7 bases and V 3 bases, and 1 base lay outside the gene matches. The CDR3 sequence is 15 residues long.

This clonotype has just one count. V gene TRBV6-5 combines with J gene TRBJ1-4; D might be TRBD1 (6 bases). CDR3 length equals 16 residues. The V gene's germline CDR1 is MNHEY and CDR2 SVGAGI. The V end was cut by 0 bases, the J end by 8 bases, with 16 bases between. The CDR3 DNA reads TGTGCCAGCAGTTACTCGGTGGCAGGGGCGGGCGAAAAACTGTTTTTT. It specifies CASSYSVAGAGEKLFF.

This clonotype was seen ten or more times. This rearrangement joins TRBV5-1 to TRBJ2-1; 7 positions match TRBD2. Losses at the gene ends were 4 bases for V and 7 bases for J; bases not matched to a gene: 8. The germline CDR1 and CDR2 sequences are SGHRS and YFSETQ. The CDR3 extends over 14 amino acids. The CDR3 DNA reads TGCGCCAGCAGCCCGCCGGGACTATATAATGAGCAGTTCTTC. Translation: CASSPPGLYNEQFF.

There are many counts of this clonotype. The CDR3 here is CASSLQGQQETQYF. In DNA, the CDR3 is TGTGCCAGCAGCTTGCAGGGACAGCAAGAGACCCAGTACTTC. The rearrangement links TRBV5-6 to TRBJ2-5, with TRBD1 matching 7 bases. The V and J ends lost 1 base and 2 bases, in that order; junction bases with no gene match: 2. This CDR3 comprises 14 residues. The germline V gene encodes CDR1 SGHDT and CDR2 YYEEEE.

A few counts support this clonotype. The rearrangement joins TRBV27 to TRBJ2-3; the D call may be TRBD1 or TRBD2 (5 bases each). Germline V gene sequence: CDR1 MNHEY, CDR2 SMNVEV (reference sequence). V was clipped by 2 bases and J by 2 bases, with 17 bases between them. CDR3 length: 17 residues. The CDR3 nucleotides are TGTGCCAGCAGTTTACAATCCGGGACGGGGATCACAGATACGCAGTATTTT. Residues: CASSLQSGTGITDTQYF.

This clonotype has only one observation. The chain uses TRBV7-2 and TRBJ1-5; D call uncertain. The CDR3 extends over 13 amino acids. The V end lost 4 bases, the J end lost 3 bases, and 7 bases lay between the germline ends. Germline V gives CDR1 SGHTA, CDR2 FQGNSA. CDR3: CASSSHDNQPQHF. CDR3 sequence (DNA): TGTGCCAGCAGCTCCCATGACAATCAGCCCCAGCATTTT.

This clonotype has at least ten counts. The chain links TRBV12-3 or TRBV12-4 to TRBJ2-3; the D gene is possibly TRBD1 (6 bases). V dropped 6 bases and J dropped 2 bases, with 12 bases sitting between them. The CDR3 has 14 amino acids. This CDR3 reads CASSQQGVTDTQYF. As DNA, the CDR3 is TGTGCCAGCAGCCAACAGGGAGTCACAGATACGCAGTATTTT.

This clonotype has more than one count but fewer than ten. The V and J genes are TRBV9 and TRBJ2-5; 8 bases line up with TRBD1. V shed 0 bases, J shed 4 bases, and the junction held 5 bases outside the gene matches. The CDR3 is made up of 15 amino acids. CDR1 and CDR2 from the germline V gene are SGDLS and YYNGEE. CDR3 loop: CASSVVQGVGETQYF. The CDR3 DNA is TGTGCCAGCAGCGTAGTACAGGGGGTAGGAGAGACCCAGTACTTC.

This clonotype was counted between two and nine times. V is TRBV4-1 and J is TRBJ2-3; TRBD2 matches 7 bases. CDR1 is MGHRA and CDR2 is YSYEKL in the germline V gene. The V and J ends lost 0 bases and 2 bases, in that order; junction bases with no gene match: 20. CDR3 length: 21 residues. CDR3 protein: CASSQERLLASGGGNTDTQYF. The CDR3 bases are TGCGCCAGCAGCCAAGAGCGCCTGTTGGCTTCGGGAGGCGGGAACACAGATACGCAGTATTTT.

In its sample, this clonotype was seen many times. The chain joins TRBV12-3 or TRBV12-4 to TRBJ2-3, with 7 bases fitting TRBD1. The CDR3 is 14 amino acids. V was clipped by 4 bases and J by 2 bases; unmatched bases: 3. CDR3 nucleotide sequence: TGTGCCAGCAGTTCGGACAGGTTCACAGATACGCAGTATTTT. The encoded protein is CASSSDRFTDTQYF.

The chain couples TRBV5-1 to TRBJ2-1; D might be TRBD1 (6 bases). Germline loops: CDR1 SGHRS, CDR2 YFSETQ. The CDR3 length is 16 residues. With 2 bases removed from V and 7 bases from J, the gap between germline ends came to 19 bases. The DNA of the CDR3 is TGCGCCAGCAGCTTCAGGGGACCGCTACAAGGGAATGAGCAGTTCTTC. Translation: CASSFRGPLQGNEQFF. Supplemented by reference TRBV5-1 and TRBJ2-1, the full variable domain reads KAGVTQTPRYLIKTRGQQVTLSCSPISGHRSVSWYQQTPGQGLQFLFEYFSETQRNKGNFPGRFSGRQFSNSRSEMNVSTLELGDSALYLCASSFRGPLQGNEQFFGPGTRLTVL.

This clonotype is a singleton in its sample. Written as DNA, the CDR3 is TGTGCCAGCACCAAGAGGGCGGGAACGAACACTGAAGCTTTCTTT. It encodes CASTKRAGTNTEAFF. The chain couples TRBV6-5 to TRBJ1-1; D call uncertain. V was clipped by 7 bases and J by 1 base, with 16 bases between them. This CDR3 is 15 amino acids long. Germline lookup yields CDR1 MNHEY and CDR2 SVGAGI.

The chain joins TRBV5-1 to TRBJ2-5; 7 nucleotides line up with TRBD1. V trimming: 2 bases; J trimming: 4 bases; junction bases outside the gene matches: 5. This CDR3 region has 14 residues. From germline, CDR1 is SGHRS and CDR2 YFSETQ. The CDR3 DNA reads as TGCGCCAGCAGCTTCACAGGGGCCCGAGAGACCCAGTACTTC. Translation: CASSFTGARETQYF. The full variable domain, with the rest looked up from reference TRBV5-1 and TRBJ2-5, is KAGVTQTPRYLIKTRGQQVTLSCSPISGHRSVSWYQQTPGQGLQFLFEYFSETQRNKGNFPGRFSGRQFSNSRSEMNVSTLELGDSALYLCASSFTGARETQYFGPGTRLLVL.

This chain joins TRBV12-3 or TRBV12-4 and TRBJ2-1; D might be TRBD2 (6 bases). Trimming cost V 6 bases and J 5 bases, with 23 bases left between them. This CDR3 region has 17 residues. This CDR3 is CASRFSWAGNGDNEQFF. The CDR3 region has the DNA TGTGCCAGCAGGTTCTCTTGGGCGGGAAACGGAGACAATGAGCAGTTCTTC.

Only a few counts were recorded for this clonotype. CDR3 sequence (DNA): TGTGCCTCCCTCAACGGGAGGTCAGATACGCAGTATTTT. The encoded protein is CASLNGRSDTQYF. J is TRBJ2-3 and V is TRBV30, with TRBD2 matching over 7 bases. Germline V gene lookup returns CDR1 GTSNPN and CDR2 SVGIG (reference sequence). This CDR3 contains 13 residues. Trimming cost V 7 bases and J 4 bases; bases outside gene matches: 8.